The clone carrying this TCR beta chain occurred a few times. These data are taken from a study of blood T cell repertoires in COVID-19. Germline CDR1 is LNHDA and CDR2 is SQIVND (reference sequence). V was cut by 7 bases and J by 8 bases, with 14 bases left in between. The CDR3 has 12 amino acids. Authors' processing steps: For nucleated cells, counts were estimated from reference gene primer amplification. Profiling relied on immunoSEQ multiplex PCR, and the TCRdb table lists in-frame clones only, not all of them. V, J and clone size are those of that table, while D and trimming were read from the DNA. Seen here are fewer than 450,000 clones, less than 95% observed once, and the top ten hold 0.6%. Enrollees, roughly 18 to 95 years old, lived in 24 US areas. Membership in each cohort depended on participant-reported clinical history.

The origin of this receptor is a man aged 18 to 35 who had recovered from COVID-19. Material for sequencing was PBMCs or T cells enriched from blood (not recorded which). The chain couples TRBV19 to TRBJ1-2; no reliable D call. The CDR3 nucleotides read TGTGCCAGTAAGCAGGTTATGTCCGGCTACACCTTC. Its translation is CASKQVMSGYTF.